A single sample is the source of the 19 T cell receptor beta chains below, sequenced in a study of blood T cells in healthy people across ages. The use of a sample-barcoded 5' primer and a J-beta primer mix characterized a second PCR of roughly 6 to 12 cycles. TCRdb itself ran the 5' RACE reads through MiXCR, one entry per CDR3 protein. The table shows 650,000 to 1,000,000 distinct CDR3 sequences, with around 36% occurring only once. Sequencing input: blood. Receptors were obtained from a young man in good health.

The V call is TRBV7-9, the J call TRBJ2-7, with a tentative D call TRBD1 (5 bases). There are 13 residues in the CDR3. Germline V gives CDR1 SEHNR, CDR2 FQNEAQ (reference sequence). V was shortened by 1 base and J by 7 bases, with 11 bases between the two germline ends. CDR3 sequence reads: CASSLDPGNEQYF. Written as DNA, the CDR3 is TGTGCCAGCAGCTTAGACCCAGGGAATGAGCAGTACTTC.

This clonotype was seen just once. This may stem from a read error, because a much larger clone lies one nucleotide away. V and J are TRBV29-1 and TRBJ2-1; D is tentatively TRBD1 or TRBD2 (5 bases each). V dropped 1 base and J dropped 0 bases, with 16 bases sitting between them. Per the germline V gene, CDR1 is SQVTM and CDR2 is ANQGSEA. The CDR3 spans 17 residues. The chain's CDR3 is CSVEGPSGRPSYNEQFF. The CDR3 DNA follows: TGCAGCGTTGAAGGTCCCTCGGGACGACCCTCCTACAATGAGCAGTTCTTC.

This clonotype occurred a few times. CDR3 residues: CASRPLGTGELFF. The DNA for the CDR3 is TGTGCCAGTCGCCCTCTGGGCACCGGGGAGCTGTTTTTT. The chain links TRBV27 to TRBJ2-2; D uncertain. CDR1 is MNHEY and CDR2 is SMNVEV in the germline V gene (reference sequence). Trimming removed 9 bases from V and 4 bases from J, with 12 bases in between. The CDR3 has 13 amino acids.

This clonotype was counted ten times or more. The rearrangement uses TRBV2 and TRBJ2-5, with TRBD1 matching over 9 bases. The CDR3 runs 14 residues. Germline V gives CDR1 SNHLY, CDR2 FYNNEI. J gave up 4 bases and V 5 bases, and 5 bases lay outside the gene matches. As DNA, the CDR3 is TGTGCCAGCAGTTCTGGGACAGGGTCAGAGACCCAGTACTTC. This codes for CASSSGTGSETQYF.

This clonotype was seen a handful of times. This chain joins TRBV27 and TRBJ2-3, with a possible D match to TRBD1 (6 bases). The CDR3 is made up of 15 amino acids. With 6 bases removed from V and 0 bases from J, the gap between germline ends came to 13 bases. Germline-derived CDR1 and CDR2 are MNHEY and SMNVEV (reference sequence). CDR3 nucleotide sequence: TGTGCCAGCAGCTACGGACAGCGAAGCACAGATACGCAGTATTTT. Amino acid sequence: CASSYGQRSTDTQYF.

V and J are TRBV5-5 and TRBJ2-5; 7 bases agree with TRBD1. J was trimmed by 11 bases and V by 3 bases; bases with no gene match: 16. Germline V gene data show CDR1 as SGHKS and CDR2 as YYEKEE (reference sequence). This CDR3 has 15 residues. The DNA for the CDR3 is TGTGCCAGCAGCTGGGTCCGGGACAGTTACAATGAGCAGTACTTC. It yields the protein CASSWVRDSYNEQYF. Full variable domain (rest looked up from reference TRBV5-5 and TRBJ2-5): DAGVTQSPTHLIKTRGQQVTLRCSPISGHKSVSWYQQVLGQGPQFIFQYYEKEERGRGNFPDRFSARQFPNYSSELNVNALLLGDSALYLCASSWVRDSYNEQYFGPGTRLLVL.

The chain uses TRBV20-1 and TRBJ2-3; the match to TRBD2 covers 8 bases. CDR1 is DFQATT and CDR2 is SNEGSKA in the germline V gene (reference sequence). There are 14 residues in the CDR3. The V and J ends lost 0 bases and 5 bases, in that order; junction bases with no gene match: 4. Here the CDR3 reads CSAREGLAGDTQYF. The CDR3 nucleotides are TGCAGTGCTAGAGAGGGGCTAGCGGGAGATACGCAGTATTTT.

This clonotype was counted only a few times. The rearrangement links TRBV15 to TRBJ2-4, with a tentative D call TRBD2 (5 bases). The CDR3 sequence is 16 residues long. Trimming cost V 5 bases and J 0 bases, with 14 bases left between them. Germline-derived CDR1 and CDR2 are LNHNV and YYDKDF (reference sequence). In nucleotides, the CDR3 is TGTGCCACCAGCCCTACGCGGGTGATAGCCAAAAACATTCAGTACTTC. Translated: CATSPTRVIAKNIQYF.

Only a few counts were recorded for this clonotype. The rearrangement uses TRBV7-2 and TRBJ2-1; 11 bases agree with TRBD1. CDR3 length: 16 amino acids. Germline V lookup: CDR1 SGHTA, CDR2 FQGNSA. J lost 2 bases, V lost 4 bases, and 4 bases had no gene match. The CDR3 is CASSSPGQGAYNEQFF. DNA of the CDR3: TGTGCCAGCAGCTCTCCGGGACAGGGGGCCTACAATGAGCAGTTCTTC.

The chain has TRBV20-1 and TRBJ1-4; possibly TRBD1 for D (5 bases). The germline V gene has CDR1 DFQATT and CDR2 SNEGSKA (reference sequence). The CDR3 covers 12 residues. V gave up 5 bases and J gave up 8 bases, with 12 bases separating them. The CDR3 bases are TGCAGTGCTGGGGGTAGACCAGAAAAACTGTTTTTT. It is translated as CSAGGRPEKLFF.

The chain is built from TRBV6-2 or TRBV6-3 and TRBJ2-7; D is perhaps TRBD1 (6 bases). CDR3 length: 14 amino acids. V was pared by 2 bases and J by 4 bases, with 12 bases between. Germline V lookup: CDR1 MNHEY, CDR2 SVGEGT. This CDR3 is CASSYETGYYEQYF. The CDR3 nucleotides read TGTGCCAGCAGTTACGAGACAGGCTATTACGAGCAGTACTTC.

The chain carries TRBV10-3 and TRBJ2-7; D ambiguous. The end of the DNA fits TRBJ2-1 better, so the J call may be wrong. From germline, CDR1 is ENHRY and CDR2 SYGVKD. CDR3 length: 15 amino acids. Here the CDR3 reads CAISEGWNKYNEQFF. The CDR3 DNA reads as TGTGCCATCAGTGAGGGGTGGAACAAATACAATGAGCAGTTCTTC.

This clonotype was seen at least ten times. V and J are TRBV4-3 and TRBJ2-7, with D possibly matching TRBD2 (6 bases). The CDR3 is made up of 16 amino acids. Germline V gives CDR1 LGHNA, CDR2 YSLEER. The V gene lost 0 bases and the J gene lost 4 bases, with 16 bases spanning the gap. In nucleotides, the CDR3 is TGCGCCAGCAGCCAAGATCTCGGGACTGCCATTTACGAGCAGTACTTC. It specifies CASSQDLGTAIYEQYF.

The genes are TRBV27 and TRBJ2-5; D tentatively fits TRBD1 or TRBD2 (5 bases each). The length of the CDR3 is 17 residues. Germline CDR1 reads MNHEY; CDR2 reads SMNVEV (reference sequence). V was pared by 4 bases and J by 4 bases, with 22 bases between. The CDR3 loop is CASSSRVGARVPETQYF. For the CDR3, the DNA is TGTGCCAGCAGTTCCCGGGTAGGGGCGCGGGTCCCAGAGACCCAGTACTTC.

Notes on this clonotype: This may be a read error, as it is one base from a much larger clone. The chain has TRBV10-3 and TRBJ2-3, with a possible D match to TRBD2 (6 bases). The CDR3 length is 14 residues. In germline, CDR1 is ENHRY, CDR2 SYGVKD. CDR3 amino acids: CAISKSEGLDTQYF. The CDR3 bases are TGTGCCATCAGTAAGTCGGAGGGGCTCGATACGCAGTATTTT.

With regard to this clonotype: One junction end does not reproduce the germline sequence, and a read error may be involved. The CDR3 sequence: CSAVSEDVRFNYGHTF. The CDR3, as DNA: TGCAGCGCTGTTTCGGAGGACGTACGATTTAACTATGGCCACACCTTC. The J gene is TRBJ1-2, the V gene TRBV29-1; D unresolved. From germline, CDR1 is SQVTM and CDR2 ANQGSEA. The length of the CDR3 is 16 residues.

Comment on this clonotype: Possible read error: a much larger clone is one base away. This chain connects TRBV12-3 or TRBV12-4 to TRBJ1-2; 9 bases map to TRBD1. The CDR3 loop spans 15 amino acids. The CDR3 region has the DNA TGTGTCAGCAGTTTCCCGCGACAGGGGGACTATGGCTACACCTTC. Its protein is CVSSFPRQGDYGYTF.

This clonotype came up a few times. This rearrangement joins TRBV7-9 to TRBJ2-7, with a tentative D call TRBD2 (7 bases). This CDR3 has 14 residues. V gave up 6 bases and J gave up 6 bases, with 18 bases separating them. The germline V gene has CDR1 SEHNR and CDR2 FQNEAQ (reference sequence). CDR3 DNA: TGTGCCAGCAGTTCCACAGGGAGGGAGGGCGAGCAGTACTTC. It encodes CASSSTGREGEQYF.

In regard to this clonotype: A read error may account for a junction end that differs from germline. J is TRBJ2-1 and V is TRBV7-2, with 9 bases that match TRBD1. Germline V lookup: CDR1 SGHTA, CDR2 FQGNSA. This CDR3 region has 15 residues. This CDR3 reads CASNLITGGLNEQFF. The CDR3 DNA follows: TGTGCCAGCAACTTAATAACAGGGGGCTTGAATGAGCAGTTCTTC. Based on the CDR3 plus reference TRBV7-2 and TRBJ2-1, the full variable domain is GAGVSQSPSNKVTEKGKDVELRCDPISGHTALYWYRQSLGQGLEFLIYFQGNSAPDKSGLPSDRFSAERTGGSVSTLTIQRTQQEDSAVYLCASNLITGGLNEQFFGPGTRLTVL.